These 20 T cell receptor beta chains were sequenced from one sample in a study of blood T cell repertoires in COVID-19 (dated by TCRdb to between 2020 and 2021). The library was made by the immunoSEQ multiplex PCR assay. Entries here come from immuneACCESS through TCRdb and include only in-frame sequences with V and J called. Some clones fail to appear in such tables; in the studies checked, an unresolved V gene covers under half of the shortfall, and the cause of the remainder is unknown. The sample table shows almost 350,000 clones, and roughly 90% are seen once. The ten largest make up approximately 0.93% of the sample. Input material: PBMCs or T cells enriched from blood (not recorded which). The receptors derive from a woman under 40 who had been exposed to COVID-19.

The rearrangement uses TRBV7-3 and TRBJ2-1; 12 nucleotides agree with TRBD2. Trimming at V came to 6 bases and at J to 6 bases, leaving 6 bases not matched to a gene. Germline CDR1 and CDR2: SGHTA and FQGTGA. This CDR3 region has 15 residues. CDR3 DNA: TGTGCCAGCAGACTAGCGGGAGGAAGCACCAATGAGCAGTTCTTC. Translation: CASRLAGGSTNEQFF.

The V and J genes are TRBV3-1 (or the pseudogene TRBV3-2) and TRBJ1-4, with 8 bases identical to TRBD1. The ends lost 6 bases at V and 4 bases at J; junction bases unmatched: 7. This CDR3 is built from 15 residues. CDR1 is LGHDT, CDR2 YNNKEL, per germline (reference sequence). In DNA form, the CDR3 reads TGTGCCAGCAGTCATGGACAGGGAGGTAATGAAAAACTGTTTTTT. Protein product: CASSHGQGGNEKLFF.

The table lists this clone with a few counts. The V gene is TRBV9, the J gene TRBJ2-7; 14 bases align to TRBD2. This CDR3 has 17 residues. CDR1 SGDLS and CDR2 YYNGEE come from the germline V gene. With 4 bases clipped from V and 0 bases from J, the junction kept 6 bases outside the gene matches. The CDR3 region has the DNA TGTGCCAGCAGCCCTGGACTAGCGGGAGGAATCTCCTACGAGCAGTACTTC. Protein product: CASSPGLAGGISYEQYF.

CDR3 DNA: TGCAGCGTTGAAGATTCGGGACAGGGGGGTCTCTATGGCTACACCTTC. It encodes CSVEDSGQGGLYGYTF. V and J are TRBV29-1 and TRBJ1-2; 11 bases align to TRBD1. Germline V gene lookup returns CDR1 SQVTM and CDR2 ANQGSEA. The CDR3 spans 16 residues. The V and J ends lost 0 bases and 4 bases, in that order; junction bases with no gene match: 7.

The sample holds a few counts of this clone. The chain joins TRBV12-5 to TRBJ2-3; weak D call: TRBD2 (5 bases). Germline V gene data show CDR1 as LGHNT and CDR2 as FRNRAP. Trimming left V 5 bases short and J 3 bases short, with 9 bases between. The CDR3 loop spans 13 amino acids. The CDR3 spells CASGPGLTDTQYF. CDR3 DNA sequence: TGTGCTAGTGGTCCCGGACTGACAGATACGCAGTATTTT.

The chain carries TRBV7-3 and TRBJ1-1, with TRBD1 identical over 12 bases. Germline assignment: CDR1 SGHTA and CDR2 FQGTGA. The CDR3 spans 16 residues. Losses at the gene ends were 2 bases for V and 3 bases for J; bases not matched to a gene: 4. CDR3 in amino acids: CASSLGTGGRDTEAFF. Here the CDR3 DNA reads TGTGCCAGCAGCTTAGGGACAGGGGGCAGGGACACTGAAGCTTTCTTT. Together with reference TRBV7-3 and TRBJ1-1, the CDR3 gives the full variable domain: GAGVSQTPSNKVTEKGKYVELRCDPISGHTALYWYRQSLGQGPEFLIYFQGTGAADDSGLPNDRFFAVRPEGSVSTLKIQRTERGDSAVYLCASSLGTGGRDTEAFFGQGTRLTVV.

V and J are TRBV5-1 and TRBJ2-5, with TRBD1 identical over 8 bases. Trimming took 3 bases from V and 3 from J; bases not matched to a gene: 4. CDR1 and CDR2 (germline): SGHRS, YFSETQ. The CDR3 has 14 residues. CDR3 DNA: TGCGCCAGCAGCTCGACAGGGGCCGAAGAGACCCAGTACTTC. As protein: CASSSTGAEETQYF.

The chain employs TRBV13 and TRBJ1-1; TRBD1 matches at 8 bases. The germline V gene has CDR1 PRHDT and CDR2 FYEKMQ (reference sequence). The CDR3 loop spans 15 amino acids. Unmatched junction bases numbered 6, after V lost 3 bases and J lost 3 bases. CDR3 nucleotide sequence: TGTGCCAGCAGCTTCCCCAGGGGGCAGGACACTGAAGCTTTCTTT. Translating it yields CASSFPRGQDTEAFF. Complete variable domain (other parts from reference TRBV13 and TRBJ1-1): AAGVIQSPRHLIKEKRETATLKCYPIPRHDTVYWYQQGPGQDPQFLISFYEKMQSDKGSIPDRFSAQQFSDYHSELNMSSLELGDSALYFCASSFPRGQDTEAFFGQGTRLTVV.

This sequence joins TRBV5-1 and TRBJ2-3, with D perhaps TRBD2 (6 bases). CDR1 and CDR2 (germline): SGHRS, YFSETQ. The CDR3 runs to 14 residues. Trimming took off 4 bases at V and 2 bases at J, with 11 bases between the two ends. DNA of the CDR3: TGCGCCAGCAGCCGACAGCGGGCCACAGATACGCAGTATTTT. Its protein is CASSRQRATDTQYF.

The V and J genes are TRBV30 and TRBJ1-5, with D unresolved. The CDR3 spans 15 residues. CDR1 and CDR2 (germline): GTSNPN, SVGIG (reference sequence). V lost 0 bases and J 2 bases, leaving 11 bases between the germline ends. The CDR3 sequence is CAWSVRLWGNQPQHF. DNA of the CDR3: TGTGCCTGGAGTGTGCGGCTATGGGGCAATCAGCCCCAGCATTTT. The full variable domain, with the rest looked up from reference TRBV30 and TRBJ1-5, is SQTIHQWPATLVQPVGSPLSLECTVEGTSNPNLYWYRQAAGRGLQLLFYSVGIGQISSEVPQNLSASRPQDRQFILSSKKLLLSDSGFYLCAWSVRLWGNQPQHFGDGTRLSIL.

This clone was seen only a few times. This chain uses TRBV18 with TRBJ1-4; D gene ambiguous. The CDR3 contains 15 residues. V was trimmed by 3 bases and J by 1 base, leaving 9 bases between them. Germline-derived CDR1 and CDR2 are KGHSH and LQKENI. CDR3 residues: CASSPPLLTNEKLFF. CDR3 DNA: TGTGCCAGCTCACCTCCATTGTTAACTAATGAAAAACTGTTTTTT.

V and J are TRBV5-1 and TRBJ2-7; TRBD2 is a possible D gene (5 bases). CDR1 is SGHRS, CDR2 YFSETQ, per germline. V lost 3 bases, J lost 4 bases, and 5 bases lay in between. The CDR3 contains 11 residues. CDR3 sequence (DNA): TGCGCCAGCAGCTCGGGGTACGAGCAGTACTTC. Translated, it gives CASSSGYEQYF.

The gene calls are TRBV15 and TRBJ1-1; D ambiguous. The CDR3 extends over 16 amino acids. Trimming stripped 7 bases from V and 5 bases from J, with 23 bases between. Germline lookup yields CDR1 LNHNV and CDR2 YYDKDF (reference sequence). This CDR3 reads CATNPSGYGTGTEAFF. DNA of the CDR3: TGTGCCACCAACCCCTCGGGGTACGGAACGGGGACTGAAGCTTTCTTT.

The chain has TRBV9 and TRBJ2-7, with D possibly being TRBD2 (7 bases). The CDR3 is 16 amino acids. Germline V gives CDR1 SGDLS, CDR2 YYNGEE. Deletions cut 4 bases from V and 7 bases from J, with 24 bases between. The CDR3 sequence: CASSPLRGGPPSEQYF. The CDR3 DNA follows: TGTGCCAGCAGCCCCCTGAGGGGGGGCCCCCCCTCTGAGCAGTACTTC.

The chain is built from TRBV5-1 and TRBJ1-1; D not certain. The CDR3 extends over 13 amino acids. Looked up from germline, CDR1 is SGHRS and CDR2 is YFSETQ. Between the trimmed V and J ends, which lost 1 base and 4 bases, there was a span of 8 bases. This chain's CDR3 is CASSLRSGTEAFF. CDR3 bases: TGCGCCAGCAGCTTGCGGTCGGGCACTGAAGCTTTCTTT.

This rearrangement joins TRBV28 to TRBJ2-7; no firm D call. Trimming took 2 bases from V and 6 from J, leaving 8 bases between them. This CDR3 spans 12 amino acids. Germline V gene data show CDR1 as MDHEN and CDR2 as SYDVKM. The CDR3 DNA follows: TGTGCCAGCAGTTTAGCCTATTCCGAGCAGTACTTC. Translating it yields CASSLAYSEQYF.

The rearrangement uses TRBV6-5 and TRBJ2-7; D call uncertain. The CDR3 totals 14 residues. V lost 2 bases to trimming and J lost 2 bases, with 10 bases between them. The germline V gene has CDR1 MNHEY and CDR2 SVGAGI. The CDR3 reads CASSYRPSAYEQYF. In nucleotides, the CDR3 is TGTGCCAGCAGTTACCGCCCTAGTGCCTACGAGCAGTACTTC.

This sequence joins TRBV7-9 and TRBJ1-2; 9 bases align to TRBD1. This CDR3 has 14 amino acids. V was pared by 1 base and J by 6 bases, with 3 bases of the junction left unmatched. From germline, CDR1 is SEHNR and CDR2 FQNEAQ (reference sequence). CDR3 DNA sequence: TGTGCCAGCAGCTTAGACAGGGGGCGCGATGGCTACACCTTC. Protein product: CASSLDRGRDGYTF.

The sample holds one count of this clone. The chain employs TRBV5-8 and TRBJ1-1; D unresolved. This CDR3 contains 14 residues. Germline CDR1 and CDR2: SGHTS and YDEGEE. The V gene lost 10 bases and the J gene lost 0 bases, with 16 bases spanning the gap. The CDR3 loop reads CAPSVGNMNTEAFF. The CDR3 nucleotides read TGTGCCCCCTCCGTCGGGAACATGAACACTGAAGCTTTCTTT.

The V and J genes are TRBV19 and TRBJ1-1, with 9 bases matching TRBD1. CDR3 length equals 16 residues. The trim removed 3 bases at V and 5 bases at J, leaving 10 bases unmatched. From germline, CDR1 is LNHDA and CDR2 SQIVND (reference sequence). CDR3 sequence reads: CASSMPGTGRWTEAFF. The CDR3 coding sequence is TGTGCCAGTAGTATGCCCGGGACAGGGAGGTGGACTGAAGCTTTCTTT.